These T cell receptor beta chains were read from a single sample in a study of patients and donors after allogeneic stem cell transplantation. MiXCR, applied by TCRdb to the RT-PCR reads, yields one record per CDR3 protein. Of 900,000 to 1,000,000 distinct CDR3 sequences in the sample, about a sixth are singletons; the top ten hold roughly 6%. Sequencing input: blood, either unsorted or a sorted T cell fraction (not recorded which). The receptor set was obtained from a human donor who was either an allogeneic HSCT recipient or a stem cell or donor lymphocyte infusion donor (not recorded which). It is not recorded whose cells these are; they may come from a transplant donor. The CDR3 runs from the conserved cysteine through the conserved F or W. A D gene is named only where the DNA matches it firmly. Clone size is stated in some rows and not others, as once, few, many or a class when expanded.

few | TRBJ2-7 | TRBV6-1 | 17 | NA | TGTGCCAGCAGCCACGGGGCCCGGACAATCAAATCCTACGAGCAGTACTTC | CASSHGARTIKSYEQYF
NA | TRBJ1-1 | TRBV7-8 | 14 | NA | TGTGCCAGCAGCCCCAGGGACATTTCCATTGAAGCTTTCTTT | CASSPRDISIEAFF
NA | TRBJ2-7 | TRBV18 | 14 | NA | TGTGCCAGCTCACCACCGTCCAGCTCCTACGAGCAGTACTTC | CASSPPSSSYEQYF
few | TRBJ2-7 | TRBV6-1 | 17 | TRBD1 | TGTGCCAGCAGCCGAACGTCGGGACAGGGTGCAACCTACGAGCAGTACTTC | CASSRTSGQGATYEQYF
NA | TRBJ1-2 | TRBV4-2 | 13 | NA | TGTGCCAGCAGCCAAAGTCAGGGGAATGGCTACACCTTC | CASSQSQGNGYTF
few | TRBJ2-2 | TRBV6-4 | 14 | NA | TGTGCCAGCAGTGGACAGGAATTCACCGGGGAGCTGTTTTTT | CASSGQEFTGELFF
NA | TRBJ2-7 | TRBV12-3/TRBV12-4 | 16 | TRBD2 | TGTGCCAGCAGTTTGCAAATAGCGGGAGGGGACTACGAGCAGTACTTC | CASSLQIAGGDYEQYF
many | TRBJ2-2 | TRBV20-1 | 13 | TRBD2 | TGCAGTGCTAGCGGGAGGGGCACCGGGGAGCTGTTTTTT | CSASGRGTGELFF
NA | TRBJ2-3 | TRBV6-2/TRBV6-3 | 15 | TRBD2 | TGTGCCAGCATCTCTAGCGGGATGAGGAGAGATACGCAGTATTTT | CASISSGMRRDTQYF
NA | TRBJ2-7 | TRBV10-3 | 11 | NA | TGTGCCATAGCCCCATCGGGGGAGCAGTACTTC | CAIAPSGEQYF
few | TRBJ1-2 | TRBV6-1 | 11 | NA | TGTGCCAGCAATCCCTCCTCGGGCTACACCTTC | CASNPSSGYTF
NA | TRBJ1-5 | TRBV5-6 | 15 | NA | TGTGCCAGCAGCCCACACGACGGGGACAATCAGCCCCAGCAGTTT | CASSPHDGDNQPQQF
NA | TRBJ2-3 | TRBV5-1 | 15 | NA | TGCGCCAGCAGGGGGGTAAAAGGGAATGCAGATACGCAGTATTTT | CASRGVKGNADTQYF
NA | TRBJ2-3 | TRBV29-1 | 16 | TRBD1 | TGCAGCGTTGAAGATACCGGGACAGGGGCCGGAGATACGCAGTATTTT | CSVEDTGTGAGDTQYF
NA | TRBJ2-3 | TRBV30 | 17 | TRBD2 | TGTGCCTGGAGTCTCAGACGGACTAGCGGGGGAACAGATACGCAGTATTTT | CAWSLRRTSGGTDTQYF
NA | TRBJ2-1 | TRBV3-1 | 15 | TRBD2 | TGTGCCAGCAGCCACTGGACTAGCGGGGGCAATGAGCAGTTCTTC | CASSHWTSGGNEQFF
many | TRBJ2-1 | TRBV7-9 | 16 | TRBD2 | TGTGCCAGCAGCTCCGGACTAGCGGGAGGGCCTGGTGAGCAGTTCTTC | CASSSGLAGGPGEQFF
NA | TRBJ2-3 | TRBV4-2 | 14 | NA | TGTGCCAGCAGCCAGATGGACGGCACAGATACGCAGTATTTT | CASSQMDGTDTQYF
NA | TRBJ1-1 | TRBV5-1 | 17 | TRBD1 | TGCGCCAGCAGCTTTATACAGCGCGGGACAGGGGGCACTGAAGCTTTCTTT | CASSFIQRGTGGTEAFF
NA | TRBJ1-1 | TRBV4-2 | 15 | NA | TGTGCCAGCAGCCAAGATCTCGATCGGAACACTGAAGCTTTCTTT | CASSQDLDRNTEAFF
few | TRBJ1-1 | TRBV10-3 | 15 | NA | TGTGCCATCAGTGAGTCAGGCAGAACGAACACTGAAGCTTTCTTT | CAISESGRTNTEAFF
many | TRBJ1-3 | TRBV12-3/TRBV12-4 | 16 | TRBD1 | TGTGCCAGCAGTGAATGGGACAGGCCCTCCGGGAACACCATATATTTT | CASSEWDRPSGNTIYF
few | TRBJ2-3 | TRBV5-8 | 17 | NA | TGTGCCAGCAGCTTGGTCTTTGGTTGGGACGACGGGGATACGCAGTATTTT | CASSLVFGWDDGDTQYF
NA | TRBJ2-1 | TRBV15 | 13 | NA | TGTGCCACCAGCGACCGCCCCGGCGATGAGCAGTTCTTC | CATSDRPGDEQFF
NA | TRBJ1-1 | TRBV7-9 | 12 | NA | TGTGCCAGCAGCCCGATGCCCCCTGAAGCTTTCTTT | CASSPMPPEAFF
NA | TRBJ1-5 | TRBV19 | 16 | TRBD1 | TGTGCCAGTAGTATCGGAGGGACAGGGAAAGGTCAGCCCCAGCATTTT | CASSIGGTGKGQPQHF
few | TRBJ2-1 | TRBV29-1 | 15 | TRBD2 | TGCAGCGGTAGTGGGGCGGGAGGGATCAACAATGAGCAGTTCTTC | CSGSGAGGINNEQFF
NA | TRBJ2-7 | TRBV24-1 | 14 | NA | TGTGCCACCAGTGACGAGAGTATCTCCTACGAGCAGTACTTC | CATSDESISYEQYF